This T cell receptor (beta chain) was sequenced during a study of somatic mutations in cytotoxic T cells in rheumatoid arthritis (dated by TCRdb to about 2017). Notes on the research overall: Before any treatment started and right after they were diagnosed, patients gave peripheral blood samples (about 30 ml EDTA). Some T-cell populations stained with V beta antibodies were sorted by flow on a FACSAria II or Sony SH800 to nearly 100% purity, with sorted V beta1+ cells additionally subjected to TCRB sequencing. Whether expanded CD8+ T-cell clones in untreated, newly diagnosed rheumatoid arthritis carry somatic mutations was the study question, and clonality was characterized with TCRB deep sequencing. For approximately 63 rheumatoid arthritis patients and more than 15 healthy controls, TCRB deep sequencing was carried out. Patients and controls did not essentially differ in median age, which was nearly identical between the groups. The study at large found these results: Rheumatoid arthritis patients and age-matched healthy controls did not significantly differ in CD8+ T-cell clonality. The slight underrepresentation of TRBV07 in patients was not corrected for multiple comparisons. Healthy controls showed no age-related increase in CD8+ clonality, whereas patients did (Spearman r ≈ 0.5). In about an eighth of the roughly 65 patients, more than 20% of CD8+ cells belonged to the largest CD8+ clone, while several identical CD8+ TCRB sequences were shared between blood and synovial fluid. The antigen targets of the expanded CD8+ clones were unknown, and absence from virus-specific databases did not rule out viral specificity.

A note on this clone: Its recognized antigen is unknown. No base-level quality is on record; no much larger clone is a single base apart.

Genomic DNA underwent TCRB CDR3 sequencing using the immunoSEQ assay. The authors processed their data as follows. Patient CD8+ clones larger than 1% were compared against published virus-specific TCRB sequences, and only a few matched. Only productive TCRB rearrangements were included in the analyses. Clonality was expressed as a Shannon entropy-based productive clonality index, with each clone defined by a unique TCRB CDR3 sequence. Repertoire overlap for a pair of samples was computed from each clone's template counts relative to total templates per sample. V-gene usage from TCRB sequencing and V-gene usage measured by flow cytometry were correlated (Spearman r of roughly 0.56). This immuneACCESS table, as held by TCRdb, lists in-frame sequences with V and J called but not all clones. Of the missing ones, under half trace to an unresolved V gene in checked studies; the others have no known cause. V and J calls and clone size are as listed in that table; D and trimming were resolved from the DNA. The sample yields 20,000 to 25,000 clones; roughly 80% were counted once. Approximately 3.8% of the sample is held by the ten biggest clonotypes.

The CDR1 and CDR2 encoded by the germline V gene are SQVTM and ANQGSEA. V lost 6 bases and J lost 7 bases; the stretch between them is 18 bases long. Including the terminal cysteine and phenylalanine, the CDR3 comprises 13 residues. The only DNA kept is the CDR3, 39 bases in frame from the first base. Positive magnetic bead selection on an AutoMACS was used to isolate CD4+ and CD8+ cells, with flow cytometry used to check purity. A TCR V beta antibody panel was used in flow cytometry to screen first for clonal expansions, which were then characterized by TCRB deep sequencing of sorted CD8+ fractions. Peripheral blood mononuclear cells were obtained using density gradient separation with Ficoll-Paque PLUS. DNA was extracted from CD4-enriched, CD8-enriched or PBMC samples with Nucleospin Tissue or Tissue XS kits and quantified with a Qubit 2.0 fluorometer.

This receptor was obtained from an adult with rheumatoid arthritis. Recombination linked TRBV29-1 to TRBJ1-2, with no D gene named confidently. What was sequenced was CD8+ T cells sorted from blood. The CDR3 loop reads CSVESGVGFGYTF. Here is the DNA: TGCAGCGTGGAATCCGGCGTCGGTTTTGGCTACACCTTC. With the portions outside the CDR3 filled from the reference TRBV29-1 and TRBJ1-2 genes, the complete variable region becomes SAVISQKPSRDICQRGTSLTIQCQVDSQVTMMFWYRQQPGQSLTLIATANQGSEATYESGFVIDKFPISRPNLTFSTLTVSNMSPEDSSIYLCSVESGVGFGYTFGSGTRLTVV.